The sequence of this T cell receptor (beta chain) was determined in a study of blood T cell repertoires in COVID-19 (TCRdb year 2020). Notes on the research overall: Samples covering the acute and convalescent phases of COVID-19 were provided by collaborators in the United States, Italy and Spain. The prospective study material was composed of cDNA or gDNA derived from T cells, B-cell-depleted T cells, or PBMCs. The samples were drawn from the first 160 participants of the ongoing ImmuneRACE study and from over 950 subjects provided by 6 global collaborators. Where HLA class I and class II types were available, the types were taken from metadata supplied by the sample provider, not from assay-based typing. The repertoires were released in a freely available public database meant as a resource for research on the immune response to SARS-CoV-2. The sample metadata nearly always contained a de-identified subject ID, COVID-19 status, age in years and sex. Deeply sampled blood TCRbeta repertoires from subjects exposed to, actively infected with, or recovered from COVID-19 were included in the dataset. What the authors observed across the whole study: The quantity of clinical and demographic metadata differed by source and by participant and was supplied without curation.

The immunoSEQ Assay, a bias-controlled multiplex PCR, was used to amplify TCRbeta CDR3 regions from genomic DNA. The authors' pipeline ran thus. Within the assay, amplification of reference gene primers was used to estimate how many nucleated cells each sample contained. Sequence reads were collapsed and filtered to measure the absolute abundance of every unique TCRbeta CDR3 rearrangement. For each sample, productive Simpson clonality was calculated as the square root of Simpson's diversity index across productive rearrangements. This immuneACCESS table, as held by TCRdb, lists in-frame sequences with V and J called but not all clones. Of the missing ones, under half trace to an unresolved V gene in checked studies; the others have no known cause. Clone size and V and J calls were adopted from that table, with D and trimming inferred from the DNA. For this sample there are around 250,000 clones; approximately 80% appear just once. The ten largest clones take up 5% of the sample.

Enrolling through a virtual design, the prospective study's participants ranged in age from roughly 18 to 90 years and lived across roughly 23 United States geographic areas. In the prospective study, cohorts were assigned on the basis of participant-reported clinical history obtained from a screening survey and a study questionnaire. A participant counted as exposed if, within 2 weeks of entering the study, that participant had been in contact with someone who had a PCR-confirmed or clinician-diagnosed COVID-19 case. In the prospective study, mobile phlebotomists collected whole blood, serum and a nasopharyngeal or oropharyngeal swab from each participant. Prospective study participants could optionally give additional blood draws and questionnaires over an approximately 2-month period. Before DNA extraction, blood samples from the prospective study were shipped at room temperature or frozen.

A few counts support this clone. Its antigen is not yet known. Base qualities are missing; no much larger clone stands one base away. The clonotype originates from a man aged 40-50 years who had been exposed to COVID-19. The sample consisted of PBMCs or T cells enriched from blood (not recorded which).

The DNA sequence is as follows: TGTGCCAGCAGTTTCGACAGGGGGTTAGGCTACACCTTC. Protein translation: CASSFDRGLGYTF. This receptor chain uses TRBV12-3 or TRBV12-4 and TRBJ1-2, and 9 junctional nucleotides match TRBD1. The CDR3 runs 13 amino acids, cysteine and phenylalanine included. Of the read, only the CDR3 DNA is kept; its 39 bases are in frame from base 1. Trimming takes 3 bases off V and 8 bases off J; junction bases not matched to a gene: 4.